What follows are 19 T cell receptor beta chains derived from one specimen sequenced in a study of cytomegalovirus exposure and HLA in healthy donors. The study ran its PCR with 60 Vbeta and 13 Jbeta primers. The method was immunoSEQ multiplex PCR; TCRdb's version includes in-frame clones alone and lacks a portion of them. This sample's table reports 130,000 or so clones. Sequences were obtained from PBMCs. The receptors stem from a woman aged 18-35 years in good health and CMV-seronegative.

J is TRBJ2-5 and V is TRBV9; 7 nucleotides line up with TRBD2. This CDR3 region has 16 residues. Germline V gene data show CDR1 as SGDLS and CDR2 as YYNGEE. Trimming cost V 1 base and J 5 bases; bases outside gene matches: 11. Here the CDR3 reads CASSVYEGNGGETQYF. DNA for the CDR3: TGTGCCAGCAGCGTATACGAAGGGAACGGGGGGGAGACCCAGTACTTC.

The V gene is TRBV5-4, the J gene TRBJ2-5, with 10 nucleotides matching TRBD2. The J call may be faulty, since TRBJ2-7 better matches the DNA end. The CDR3 length is 16 residues. CDR1 and CDR2 from the germline V gene are SGHNT and YYREEE (reference sequence). CDR3 bases: TGTGCCAGCAGCCCGTCCTTGACTAGCGGGCCCACCGAGCAGTACTTC. It encodes CASSPSLTSGPTEQYF.

The V gene is TRBV6-4, the J gene TRBJ1-1; 8 positions match TRBD1. The germline gives CDR1 MRHNA, CDR2 SNTAGT. The CDR3 length is 13 residues. V gave up 3 bases and J gave up 6 bases; unmatched junction bases: 3. The CDR3 here is CASSEDRDAEAFF. Here the CDR3 DNA reads TGTGCCAGCAGTGAGGACAGGGACGCTGAAGCTTTCTTT.

The V and J genes are TRBV10-1 and TRBJ2-5, with 14 bases lining up with TRBD2. Germline loops: CDR1 WNHNN, CDR2 SYGVQD (reference sequence). The V and J ends lost 0 bases and 5 bases, in that order; junction bases with no gene match: 2. The CDR3 extends over 16 amino acids. CDR3 sequence (DNA): TGCGCCAGCAGTGAGTCGGGACTAGCGGGAGTGGAGACCCAGTACTTC. Encoded protein: CASSESGLAGVETQYF.

The CDR3 region is CASSETGKYNEQFF. The CDR3 DNA reads as TGTGCCAGCAGTGAAACGGGAAAGTACAATGAGCAGTTCTTC. This sequence joins TRBV2 and TRBJ2-1, with D perhaps TRBD2 (5 bases). This CDR3 has 14 amino acids. Trimming stripped 2 bases from V and 4 bases from J, with 9 bases between. The V gene's germline CDR1 is SNHLY and CDR2 FYNNEI.

V is TRBV11-3 and J is TRBJ2-1, with D possibly being TRBD2 (5 bases). From germline, CDR1 is SGHNT and CDR2 YENEEA. Deletions cut 2 bases from V and 8 bases from J, with 13 bases between. CDR3 length: 14 amino acids. The CDR3 protein is CASSLLLARDEQFF. The CDR3, as DNA: TGTGCCAGCAGCTTACTCCTAGCCCGGGATGAGCAGTTCTTC.

On this clone: This specimen includes other DNA sequences encoding the same CDR3. The genes are TRBV13 and TRBJ2-6, with 7 bases aligning to TRBD2. CDR1 and CDR2 (germline): PRHDT, FYEKMQ (reference sequence). This CDR3 has 15 residues. Trimming took 4 bases from V and 3 from J; bases not matched to a gene: 3. CDR3 in amino acids: CASSSPGGGANVLTF. CDR3 sequence (DNA): TGTGCCAGCAGCTCGCCGGGGGGTGGGGCCAACGTCCTGACTTTC.

The chain recombines TRBV4-1 with TRBJ2-7, with 9 bases aligning to TRBD1. The junction had 9 bases not matched to a gene; V was cut back by 1 base and J by 2 bases. This CDR3 contains 17 residues. CDR1 is MGHRA and CDR2 is YSYEKL in the germline V gene. The CDR3 bases are TGCGCCAGCAGCCAAGCGGTGGACAGGGGCGAAACCTACGAGCAGTACGTC. Protein sequence: CASSQAVDRGETYEQYV.

This chain connects TRBV10-3 to TRBJ2-1; D is ambiguous. V lost 6 bases and J lost 0, with 18 bases in between. The CDR3 consists of 17 residues. Looked up from germline, CDR1 is ENHRY and CDR2 is SYGVKD. The CDR3 DNA follows: TGTGCCATCAGCCCCGACCGAGGCCGTATCTCCTACAATGAGCAGTTCTTC. Amino acid sequence: CAISPDRGRISYNEQFF.

The gene calls are TRBV4-3 and TRBJ2-3, with unresolved D. V lost 0 bases, J lost 0 bases, and 13 bases lay in between. Germline assignment: CDR1 LGHNA and CDR2 YSLEER. The CDR3 is 17 amino acids. CDR3 bases: TGCGCCAGCAGCCAAGATCGATCGAGTCCTAGCACAGATACGCAGTATTTT. Its protein product is CASSQDRSSPSTDTQYF.

This rearrangement joins TRBV28 to TRBJ1-4, with D perhaps matching TRBD1 (6 bases). V lost 6 bases to trimming and J lost 5 bases, with 13 bases between them. Per the germline V gene, CDR1 is MDHEN and CDR2 is SYDVKM. The CDR3 loop spans 14 amino acids. CDR3 in amino acids: CASRPGQSNEKLFF. The CDR3 nucleotides are TGTGCCAGCAGACCAGGACAGTCCAATGAAAAACTGTTTTTT.

V gene TRBV29-1 combines with J gene TRBJ2-1, with 11 bases lining up with TRBD2. V gave up 7 bases and J gave up 4 bases; unmatched junction bases: 12. CDR3 length equals 16 residues. Germline V lookup: CDR1 SQVTM, CDR2 ANQGSEA. CDR3: CSAVVGGLADYNEQFF. Written as DNA, the CDR3 is TGCAGCGCCGTGGTCGGGGGACTAGCGGATTACAATGAGCAGTTCTTC.

V usage is TRBV18 and J usage is TRBJ2-5; 7 nucleotides match TRBD2. Germline-derived CDR1 and CDR2 are KGHSH and LQKENI. The CDR3 has 13 residues. The trim removed 2 bases at V and 3 bases at J, leaving 0 bases unmatched. The CDR3 loop is CASSPGGEETQYF. The CDR3 DNA reads TGTGCCAGCTCACCAGGGGGGGAAGAGACCCAGTACTTC.

This chain uses TRBV9 with TRBJ2-5; possible D gene TRBD2, 6 bases. V gave up 0 bases and J gave up 5 bases, with 14 bases separating them. The CDR3 sequence is 15 residues long. Looked up from germline, CDR1 is SGDLS and CDR2 is YYNGEE. CDR3 nucleotide sequence: TGTGCCAGCAGCGTAGATGGCGGGAACTGGGAGACCCAGTACTTC. It translates to CASSVDGGNWETQYF.

The chain uses TRBV19 and TRBJ2-3; tentatively, D is TRBD2 (5 bases). Germline-derived CDR1 and CDR2 are LNHDA and SQIVND (reference sequence). This CDR3 has 16 residues. Trimming removed 3 bases at V and 0 bases at J, with 13 bases between. The CDR3 spells CASSIGGSPSTDTQYF. The CDR3 DNA reads TGTGCCAGTAGTATTGGAGGTTCTCCTAGCACAGATACGCAGTATTTT.

This chain links TRBV7-2 with TRBJ1-5; D not certain. Germline V gene data show CDR1 as SGHTA and CDR2 as FQGNSA. The V and J ends lost 2 bases and 0 bases respectively, with 5 bases between them. The CDR3 runs 14 residues. For the CDR3, the DNA is TGTGCCAGCAGCTTACAGTTTAGCAATCAGCCCCAGCATTTT. Protein sequence: CASSLQFSNQPQHF.

The chain recombines TRBV7-9 with TRBJ1-4; D may be TRBD1 (6 bases). Germline V gives CDR1 SEHNR, CDR2 FQNEAQ (reference sequence). V lost 5 bases, J lost 8 bases, and 21 bases lay in between. The length of the CDR3 is 16 residues. In DNA, the CDR3 is TGTGCCAGCAGCCCGCGGGGGGGCCCTGACGAGGAAAAACTGTTTTTT. It translates to CASSPRGGPDEEKLFF. Supplemented by reference TRBV7-9 and TRBJ1-4, the full variable domain reads DTGVSQNPRHKITKRGQNVTFRCDPISEHNRLYWYRQTLGQGPEFLTYFQNEAQLEKSRLLSDRFSAERPKGSFSTLEIQRTEQGDSAMYLCASSPRGGPDEEKLFFGSGTQLSVL.

The chain employs TRBV6-5 and TRBJ1-1; D is undetermined. The CDR3 extends over 13 amino acids. Germline V CDR1 and CDR2: MNHEY, SVGAGI. The germline V and J ends were trimmed by 7 bases and 0 bases, with 9 bases remaining between them. Here the CDR3 DNA reads TGTGCCAGCACCAGAACAGTGAACACTGAAGCTTTCTTT. Its protein is CASTRTVNTEAFF.

This chain joins TRBV6-5 and TRBJ2-1, with TRBD2 matching 13 bases. The J segment lost 5 bases and the V segment lost 5 bases, leaving 3 bases of the junction unmatched. In germline, CDR1 is MNHEY, CDR2 SVGAGI. The CDR3 has 15 residues. The chain's CDR3 is CASSTSGRENNEQFF. The CDR3 coding sequence is TGTGCCAGCAGTACTAGCGGGAGGGAAAACAATGAGCAGTTCTTC.